Here is one T cell receptor beta chain with its context. The germline CDR1 and CDR2 sequences are MNHNS and SASEGT. The CDR3 sequence is 13 residues long. J was trimmed by 11 bases and V by 2 bases; bases with no gene match: 3. The sample's treatment: randomized to nivolumab then ipilimumab (arm A) or the reverse (arm B). No patient had prior DNA-damaging chemotherapy. Sorted cells were live CD3+CD8+, lacking CD19 and CD56, from PBMCs. This record comes from a study of sequential checkpoint blockade in melanoma. The overall study: Patients were randomized 1:1 to nivolumab-then-ipilimumab or ipilimumab-then-nivolumab first-line.

Sequencing was performed with immunoSEQ multiplex PCR; in TCRdb, only in-frame clones are kept and a portion is missing. In the table there are 3,600 or so clones, 55% to 70% of which are singletons. The chain joins TRBV6-1 to TRBJ1-6, with TRBD1 matching over 7 bases. This sequence was found in a human donor with melanoma. The sequences come from CD8+ T cells sorted from blood (inferred from file names), collected from a patient given nivolumab and ipilimumab in sequence. For the CDR3, the DNA is TGTGCCAGCAGTGAACACAGGGGCCCACCCCTCCACTTT. Residues: CASSEHRGPPLHF.